This TCR beta chain was recovered during a study of blood T cells in healthy people across ages. The use of a sample-barcoded 5' primer and a J-beta primer mix characterized a second PCR of roughly 7 to 11 cycles. One entry per CDR3 protein results from TCRdb running MiXCR on the 5' RACE reads. The table includes roughly 900,000 distinct CDR3 sequences, around 46% detected once. With 5 bases clipped from V and 2 bases from J, the junction kept 14 bases outside the gene matches. The germline V gene encodes CDR1 MNHEY and CDR2 SMNVEV (reference sequence). The CDR3 is 17 amino acids. This clonotype originated in a man aged 30-40 years in good health. The chain carries TRBV27 and TRBJ2-7, with 8 nucleotides matching TRBD1. Sequences were obtained from blood. The CDR3 sequence is CASSPSVGTGNTYEQYF. Here the CDR3 DNA reads TGTGCCAGCAGTCCTTCCGTGGGGACAGGAAATACCTACGAGCAGTACTTC.